The table lists the clone carrying this TCR beta chain with many counts. Its antigen is as yet unknown. TCRdb called the 5' RACE reads again in MiXCR, with one record for every CDR3 protein. The table records 10,000 to 12,000 distinct CDR3 sequences, 12% of them present only once. This specimen belongs to a study of spatial heterogeneity in lung cancer. Study information: Strong correlation linked TCR transcript counts in tumor regions to a T cell module score derived from matched bulk RNA-seq. The study observed each unique TCR and UMI combination more than ten times on average in raw reads.

The CDR3 contains 15 residues. Trimming cost V 3 bases and J 4 bases, with 13 bases left between them. CDR1 is MDHEN and CDR2 is SYDVKM in the germline V gene. The time point denotes: sample taken at primary tumor resection. The donor group consisted of 55 to 85 patients who had untreated, early-stage non-small cell lung cancer. General observations from the study: Numbers of ubiquitous and regional expanded TCRs tracked ubiquitous and regional nonsynonymous mutation counts, respectively. Tumoral mutation counts were tracked by counts of expanded intratumoral alpha and beta TCRs.

The specimen comprised lung tumor tissue, sampled at surgery. This chain joins TRBV28 and TRBJ1-5; D gene uncertain. This TCR was recovered from a female donor with early-stage non-small cell lung cancer. Here the CDR3 reads CASSFLSASNQPQHF. The CDR3 DNA sequence: TGTGCCAGCAGTTTTCTCTCAGCCTCAAATCAGCCCCAGCATTTT.